What follows describes a single T cell receptor beta chain. This sample was taken from a study of T cell changes during pregnancy in multiple sclerosis. CDR1 and CDR2 (germline): SGHTA, FQGTGA. Trimming removed 5 bases from V and 9 bases from J, with 14 bases in between. The CDR3 runs 14 residues. The repertoire was sequenced with immunoSEQ multiplex PCR; TCRdb's copy has only in-frame clones and lacks some. The data contain 65,000 to 90,000 clones, about nine tenths of them singletons. The chain recombines TRBV7-3 with TRBJ1-6; D not resolved. The receptor's source is a female donor in good health, serving as a control in a pregnancy study. Some clones in this sample may be carry-over from other donors' samples. Sequencing used PBMCs, obtained in the first trimester of pregnancy. CDR3 nucleotides: TGTGCCAGCAGCCTGCGATCGGGGAGTTCACCCCTCCACTTT. This encodes CASSLRSGSSPLHF.